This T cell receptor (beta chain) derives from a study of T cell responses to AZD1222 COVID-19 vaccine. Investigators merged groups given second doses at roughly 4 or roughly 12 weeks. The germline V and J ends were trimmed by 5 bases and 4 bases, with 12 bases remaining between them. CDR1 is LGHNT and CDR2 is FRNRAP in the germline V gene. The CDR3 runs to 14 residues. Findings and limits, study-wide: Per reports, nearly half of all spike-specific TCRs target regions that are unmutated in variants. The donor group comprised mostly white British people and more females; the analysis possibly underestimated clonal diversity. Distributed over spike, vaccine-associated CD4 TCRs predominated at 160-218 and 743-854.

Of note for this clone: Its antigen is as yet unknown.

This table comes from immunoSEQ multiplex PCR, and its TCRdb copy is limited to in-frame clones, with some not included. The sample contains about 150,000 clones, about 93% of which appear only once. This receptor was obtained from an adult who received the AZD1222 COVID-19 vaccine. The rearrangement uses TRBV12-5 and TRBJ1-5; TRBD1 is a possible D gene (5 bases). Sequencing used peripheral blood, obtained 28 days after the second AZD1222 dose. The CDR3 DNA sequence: TGTGCTAGTGGTCGGCAGGGAAGGAATCAGCCCCAGCATTTT. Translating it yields CASGRQGRNQPQHF.